The 27 T cell receptor beta chains below come from one sample, sequenced in a study of tumor and adjacent non-tumor tissue in lung cancer. The library came from three nested PCR rounds adapted from ARM-PCR protocols. TCRdb fed the multiplex PCR reads into MiXCR, producing one record per CDR3 protein. This table has 35,000 to 50,000 distinct CDR3 sequences, approximately 61% appearing once. This sample's RNA came from whole unsorted tissue. The normal lung tissue was taken more than 3 cm from the tumor edge. The source material was distant non-tumor lung tissue. Receptors originate from a man between 45 and 60 years old with non-small cell lung cancer.

Remarks on this clonotype: The missing conserved phenylalanine or tryptophan at the end of this CDR3 makes a read error likely. The DNA is left out, because the CDR3 cannot be placed on it with certainty; the CDR3 is given as TCRdb lists it. The chain joins TRBV11-3 to TRBJ2-1; TRBD1, as called in the table, went unchecked against the DNA. Inclusive of both ends, the CDR3 amounts to 12 amino acids. Per the germline V gene, CDR1 is SGHNT and CDR2 is YENEEA. The CDR3 reads CASSLERSGLVC.

There are many counts of this clonotype. This chain connects TRBV30 to TRBJ1-3; TRBD1 matches 8 bases. Trimming at V came to 4 bases and at J to 7 bases, leaving 15 bases not matched to a gene. The germline CDR1 and CDR2 sequences are GTSNPN and SVGIG (reference sequence). The CDR3 covers 16 residues. In DNA, the CDR3 is TGTGCCTGGATAAAAACGGGACAGGCCGCTTTGAACACCATATATTTT. Translation gives CAWIKTGQAALNTIYF.

This clonotype was found many times. V usage is TRBV28 and J usage is TRBJ1-1; D remains unclear. CDR1 MDHEN and CDR2 SYDVKM come from the germline V gene. The length of the CDR3 is 13 residues. Between the trimmed V and J ends, which lost 5 bases and 1 base, there was a span of 8 bases. The CDR3 DNA reads TGTGCCAGCAGTCGAAATAGGAACACTGAAGCTTTCTTT. Amino acid sequence: CASSRNRNTEAFF.

The chain employs TRBV11-2 and TRBJ1-6; D may be TRBD1 (5 bases). This CDR3 contains 18 residues. Between the trimmed V and J ends, which lost 5 bases and 15 bases, there was a span of 32 bases. Germline values: CDR1 SGHAT, CDR2 FQNNGV. The DNA for the CDR3 is TGTGCCAGCAGCGCTAGGACATGGGGCTCCTCCTATAATCCACACCTCCACTTT. This codes for CASSARTWGSSYNPHLHF.

This clonotype was observed a single time. The rearrangement uses TRBV5-1 and TRBJ1-5, with D unresolved. Deletions cut 0 bases from V and 5 bases from J, with 9 bases between. CDR3 length equals 14 residues. Germline V gene lookup returns CDR1 SGHRS and CDR2 YFSETQ. The chain's CDR3 is CASSLDCYDQPQHF. In DNA, the CDR3 is TGCGCCAGCAGCTTGGACTGCTACGATCAGCCCCAGCATTTT.

Points on this clonotype: Likely a read error: the CDR3 ends without its conserved phenylalanine or tryptophan. The DNA is left out, because the CDR3 cannot be placed on it with certainty; the CDR3 is given as TCRdb lists it. The CDR3 here is CANRDGNYGYIS. The chain employs TRBV6-2 or TRBV6-3 and TRBJ1-2. Germline lookup yields CDR1 MNHEY and CDR2 SVGEGT. The CDR3 comprises 12 residues, both ends counted.

A note on this clonotype: Germline is not matched at one junction end, which may reflect a read error. The genes are TRBV6-6 and TRBJ2-3; D unclear. Looked up from germline, CDR1 is MNHNY and CDR2 is SVGAGI (reference sequence). The CDR3 spans 11 residues. CDR3: CSSSQPDTQYF. The CDR3 DNA reads as TGTTCCAGCAGTCAGCCCGATACGCAGTATTTT.

This clonotype appeared a few times. Compared with germline, one end of the junction differs, possibly owing to a read error. V and J are TRBV6-9 and TRBJ1-5, with D unclear. This CDR3 has 17 residues. Germline V CDR1 and CDR2: MNHGY, SVAAGI. The CDR3 loop reads CASSLIMSDNSSQPQHF. The CDR3 DNA is TGTGCCAGCAGTCTAATAATGTCCGACAATAGCAGTCAGCCCCAGCATTTT.

Of note for this clonotype: It may be a read error: a sequence one base away is much more abundant. The rearrangement links TRBV28 to TRBJ2-5; TRBD1 aligns across 8 bases. The trim removed 3 bases at V and 5 bases at J, leaving 11 bases unmatched. Germline V lookup: CDR1 MDHEN, CDR2 SYDVKM. The CDR3 covers 16 residues. The CDR3 here is CASSFFWSGGGETQYF. The CDR3 DNA follows: TGTGCCAGCAGTTTTTTTTGGTCAGGGGGCGGTGAGACCCAGTACTTC.

Notes on this clonotype: This may stem from a read error, because a much larger clone lies one nucleotide away. The V gene is TRBV20-1, the J gene TRBJ1-1, with D uncertain. Between the trimmed V and J ends, which lost 1 base and 5 bases, there was a span of 14 bases. CDR1 and CDR2 from the germline V gene are DFQATT and SNEGSKA (reference sequence). The CDR3 totals 14 residues. CDR3 in DNA: TGCAGTGCTAGAGGTACCCGGGGTTGGACTGAAGCTTTCTTT. It specifies CSARGTRGWTEAFF.

The sample holds one count of this clonotype. One base away lies a much larger clone, so this may be a sequencing read error. The chain joins TRBV12-3 or TRBV12-4 to TRBJ1-2; 7 bases agree with TRBD1. The CDR3 is 13 amino acids. J was trimmed by 3 bases and V by 10 bases; bases with no gene match: 8. The CDR3 spells CAIRDRVHYGYTF. The CDR3 DNA follows: TGTGCCATCAGAGACAGGGTCCACTATGGCTACACCTTC.

V and J are TRBV6-5 and TRBJ1-2; D possibly corresponds to TRBD1 (6 bases). V shed 2 bases and J shed 7 bases, with 8 bases lying between them. Looked up from germline, CDR1 is MNHEY and CDR2 is SVGAGI. CDR3 length equals 12 residues. CDR3 in DNA: TGTGCCAGCAGTTACCGGGGGGCTGGCTACACCTTC. Protein: CASSYRGAGYTF.

Remarks on this clonotype: A single base separates this from a much larger clone, so it may be a read error. The V and J genes are TRBV5-1 and TRBJ2-7; 7 nucleotides match TRBD2. The CDR3 spans 14 residues. Trimming cost V 4 bases and J 5 bases; bases outside gene matches: 9. CDR1 is SGHRS, CDR2 YFSETQ, per germline. The CDR3 DNA sequence: TGCGCCAGCAGCCCACTCAGCGGGACCCACGAGCAGTACTTC. Translating it yields CASSPLSGTHEQYF.

Notes on this clonotype: This CDR3 fails to terminate in the conserved phenylalanine or tryptophan, so it likely reflects a read error. The V gene is TRBV4-2, the J gene TRBJ2-7, with 11 nucleotides matching TRBD1. The CDR3 spans 16 residues. Trimming at V came to 6 bases and at J to 2 bases, leaving 9 bases not matched to a gene. Germline V CDR1 and CDR2: LGHNA, YNFKEQ. The DNA for the CDR3 is TGTGCCAGCAGTCCTGGACAGGGGGCTTCGGCCTACGAGCAGTACTTA. It specifies CASSPGQGASAYEQYL.

This CDR3 is CAISFQGWSRELFF. The CDR3 DNA reads TGTGCCATCAGTTTTCAGGGTTGGTCCCGGGAGCTGTTTTTT. The chain combines TRBV11-1 with TRBJ2-2, with a possible D match to TRBD1 (5 bases). This CDR3 contains 14 residues. CDR1 is SGHAT, CDR2 FQDESV, per germline (reference sequence). Between the trimmed V and J ends, which lost 10 bases and 9 bases, there was a span of 21 bases.

With regard to this clonotype: A junction end diverges from the germline sequence, so it may reflect a read error. The rearrangement joins TRBV4-1 to TRBJ2-5, with 9 bases aligning to TRBD2. Germline values: CDR1 MGHRA, CDR2 YSYEKL. There are 19 residues in the CDR3. The CDR3 reads CAGSQDRLRGGGARETRYF. DNA of the CDR3: TGCGCCGGCAGCCAAGATAGGTTGCGTGGCGGGGGGGCGCGAGAGACCCGGTACTTC.

The chain recombines TRBV7-9 with TRBJ2-3; 10 positions agree with TRBD2. V lost 4 bases, J lost 4 bases, and 8 bases stayed unmatched. The CDR3 runs 16 residues. Germline V gives CDR1 SEHNR, CDR2 FQNEAQ (reference sequence). The CDR3 loop is CASSSVAGGRADTQYF. In DNA form, the CDR3 reads TGTGCCAGCAGCTCAGTAGCGGGAGGTCGGGCAGATACGCAGTATTTT.

At least ten counts were recorded for this clonotype. The chain recombines TRBV7-9 with TRBJ2-3, with 9 positions matching TRBD1. Germline V gene sequence: CDR1 SEHNR, CDR2 FQNEAQ (reference sequence). Losses at the gene ends were 1 base for V and 3 bases for J; bases not matched to a gene: 2. This CDR3 has 15 residues. This chain's CDR3 is CASSLEGTGTDTQYF. Written as DNA, the CDR3 is TGTGCCAGCAGCTTAGAAGGGACAGGGACAGATACGCAGTATTTT. Complete variable domain (other parts from reference TRBV7-9 and TRBJ2-3): DTGVSQNPRHKITKRGQNVTFRCDPISEHNRLYWYRQTLGQGPEFLTYFQNEAQLEKSRLLSDRFSAERPKGSFSTLEIQRTEQGDSAMYLCASSLEGTGTDTQYFGPGTRLTVL.

As for this clonotype: A junction end diverges from the germline sequence, so it may reflect a read error. V and J are TRBV20-1 and TRBJ2-3; possible D gene TRBD2, 6 bases. Germline assignment: CDR1 DFQATT and CDR2 SNEGSKA (reference sequence). CDR3 length: 16 residues. CDR3 loop: CSVRVAGIKHIDTQYF. The CDR3 coding sequence is TGCAGTGTTAGAGTTGCGGGGATAAAACACATAGATACACAGTATTTT.

A remark on this clonotype: An end of the junction does not agree with germline; a read error may underlie this. The V gene is TRBV29-1, the J gene TRBJ2-1; D remains unclear. From germline, CDR1 is SQVTM and CDR2 ANQGSEA. This CDR3 has 14 residues. The CDR3 sequence: CSASHPTKVNEQFF. For the CDR3, the DNA is TGCAGCGCCTCTCATCCGACGAAAGTCAATGAGCAGTTCTTT.

As for this clonotype: A read error is possible here, since a much larger clone lies one base away. CDR3 amino acids: CAISGIENTEAFF. CDR3 bases: TGTGCCATCAGTGGAATAGAGAACACTGAAGCTTTCTTT. The rearrangement joins TRBV10-3 to TRBJ1-1; D gene uncertain. There are 13 residues in the CDR3. V gave up 4 bases and J gave up 1 base, with 7 bases separating them. Germline values: CDR1 ENHRY, CDR2 SYGVKD.

This clonotype was detected once. At one of its ends the junction is not consistent with the germline gene, which may arise from a read error. The CDR3 loop reads CNARPWDRGSETQYF. CDR3 coding DNA: TGCAATGCTAGACCATGGGACAGGGGGTCGGAGACCCAGTACTTC. J is TRBJ2-5 and V is TRBV20-1; 11 nucleotides match TRBD1. The CDR3 length is 15 residues. In germline, CDR1 is DFQATT, CDR2 SNEGSKA (reference sequence).

Note on this clonotype: This may be a read error, as it is one base from a much larger clone. The CDR3 coding sequence is TGTTCCAGCAGTCCCGGGACAGACCCTGGCACCCTCCACTTT. Residues: CSSSPGTDPGTLHF. The rearrangement links TRBV12-3 or TRBV12-4 to TRBJ1-6; the match to TRBD1 covers 7 bases. The CDR3 extends over 14 amino acids.

A note on this clonotype: A junction boundary mismatches the germline segment, possibly from a read error. The J gene is TRBJ1-5, the V gene TRBV28, with TRBD1 matching 10 bases. Germline V CDR1 and CDR2: MDHEN, SYDVKM. There are 16 residues in the CDR3. The CDR3 bases are TGTACCAGCAGTTTACCCGAGGACAGGGGGGATCAGCCCCAGCATTTT. Protein: CTSSLPEDRGDQPQHF.

The chain is built from TRBV10-3 and TRBJ2-7, with D unclear. The CDR3 consists of 12 residues. Trimming left V 7 bases short and J 12 bases short, with 19 bases between. Looked up from germline, CDR1 is ENHRY and CDR2 is SYGVKD. CDR3: CAIKTPNHEWYF. CDR3 sequence (DNA): TGTGCCATCAAAACTCCGAACCACGAGTGGTACTTC.

Of note for this clonotype: A much larger clone differs from this one at a single base, so this may be a read error. J is TRBJ1-4 and V is TRBV29-1; D is unclear. Trimming stripped 4 bases from V and 0 bases from J, with 0 bases between. CDR1 and CDR2 (germline): SQVTM, ANQGSEA. The CDR3 extends over 11 amino acids. CDR3 DNA: TGCAGCGTTGCAACTAATGAAAAACTGTTTTTT. Translated, it gives CSVATNEKLFF. Filled out from reference TRBV29-1 and TRBJ1-4, the complete variable domain reads SAVISQKPSRDICQRGTSLTIQCQVDSQVTMMFWYRQQPGQSLTLIATANQGSEATYESGFVIDKFPISRPNLTFSTLTVSNMSPEDSSIYLCSVATNEKLFFGSGTQLSVL.

On this clonotype itself: Possible read error: a much larger clone is one base away. The J gene is TRBJ2-7, the V gene TRBV5-1; 7 positions agree with TRBD2. This CDR3 has 14 residues. In germline, CDR1 is SGHRS, CDR2 YFSETQ. V lost 6 bases and J lost 6; bases outside the gene matches: 12. CDR3 residues: CASNLGGSHLEQYF. DNA for the CDR3: TGCGCCAGCAACCTCGGCGGGAGTCACCTCGAGCAGTACTTC.